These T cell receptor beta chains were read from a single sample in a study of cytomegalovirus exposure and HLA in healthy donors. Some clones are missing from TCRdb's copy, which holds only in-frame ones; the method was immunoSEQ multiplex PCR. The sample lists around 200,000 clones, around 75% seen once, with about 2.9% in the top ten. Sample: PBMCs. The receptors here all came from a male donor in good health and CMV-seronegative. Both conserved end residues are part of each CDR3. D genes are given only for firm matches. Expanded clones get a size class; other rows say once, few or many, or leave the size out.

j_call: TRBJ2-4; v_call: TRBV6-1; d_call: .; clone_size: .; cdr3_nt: TGTGCCAGCAGTGAAGTCGACTCCGGCGGGGACATTCAGTACTTC; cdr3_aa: CASSEVDSGGDIQYF
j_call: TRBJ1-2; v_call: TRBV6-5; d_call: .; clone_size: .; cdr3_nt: TGTGCCAGCAGTTACGATGGGGGCGCGGCAGGTGGCTACACCTTC; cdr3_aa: CASSYDGGAAGGYTF
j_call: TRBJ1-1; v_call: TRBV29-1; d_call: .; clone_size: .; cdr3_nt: TGCAGCGTTGAGACACGACGGGGCACTGAAGCTTTCTTT; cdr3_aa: CSVETRRGTEAFF
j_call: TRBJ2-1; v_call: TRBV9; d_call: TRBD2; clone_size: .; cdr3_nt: TGTGCCAGCAGCGTATGGAGGGAGGGTTCTGAGGCCTACAATGAGCAGTTCTTC; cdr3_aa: CASSVWREGSEAYNEQFF
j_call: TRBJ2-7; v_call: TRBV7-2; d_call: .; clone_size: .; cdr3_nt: TGTGCCAGCAGCCCCAGCGGGTCCCTATCCTACGAGCAGTACTTC; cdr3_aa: CASSPSGSLSYEQYF
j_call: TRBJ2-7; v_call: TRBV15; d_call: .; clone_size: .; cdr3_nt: TGTGCCACCAGCAGAGAAGGGGGCTCCTACGAGCAGTACTTC; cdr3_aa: CATSREGGSYEQYF
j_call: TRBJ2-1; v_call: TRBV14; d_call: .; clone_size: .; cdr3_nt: TGTGCCAGCAGCCCCGCGGGGTCGGCCTACAATGAGCAGTTCTTC; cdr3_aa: CASSPAGSAYNEQFF
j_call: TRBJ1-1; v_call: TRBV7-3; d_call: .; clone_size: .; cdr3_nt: TGTGCCAGCAGCCTCGCAGAGAACACTGAAGCTTTCTTT; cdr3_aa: CASSLAENTEAFF
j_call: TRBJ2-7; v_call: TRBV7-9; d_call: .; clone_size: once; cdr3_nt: TGTGCCAGCAGCTTCCCGAGGATAGGCTCCTACGAGCAGTACTTC; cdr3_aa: CASSFPRIGSYEQYF
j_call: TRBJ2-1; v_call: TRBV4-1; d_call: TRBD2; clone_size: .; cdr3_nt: TGCGCCAGCAGCGAAGGGCCTAGCGGGGGTTTTAGCAATGAGCAGTTCTTC; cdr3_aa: CASSEGPSGGFSNEQFF
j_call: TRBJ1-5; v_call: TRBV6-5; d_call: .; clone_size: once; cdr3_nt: TGTGCCAGCAGCACTACAGGGACGGGACAGCCCCAGCATTTT; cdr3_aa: CASSTTGTGQPQHF
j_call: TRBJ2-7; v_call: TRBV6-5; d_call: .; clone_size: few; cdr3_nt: TGTGCCAGCACGGGGGACTCGACCTACGAGCAGTACTTC; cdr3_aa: CASTGDSTYEQYF
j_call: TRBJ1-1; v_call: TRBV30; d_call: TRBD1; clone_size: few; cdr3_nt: TGTGCCTGTCTTTCCGGACAGGGACCCTGGACTTTCTTT; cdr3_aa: CACLSGQGPWTFF
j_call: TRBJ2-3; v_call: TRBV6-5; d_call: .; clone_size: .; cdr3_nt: TGTGCCAGCAGTTACTCCAGGGCCGCGGATACGCAGTATTTT; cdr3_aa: CASSYSRAADTQYF
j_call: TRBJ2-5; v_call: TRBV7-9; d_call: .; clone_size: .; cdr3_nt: TGTGCCAGCACCGAAACGAGTGGGCAGAAACAAGAGACCCAGTACTTC; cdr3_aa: CASTETSGQKQETQYF
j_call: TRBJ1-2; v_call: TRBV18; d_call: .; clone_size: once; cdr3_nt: TGTGCCAGCTCACCCGGACAGATGGGTCCAGGAAGCTATGGCTACACCTTC; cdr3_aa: CASSPGQMGPGSYGYTF
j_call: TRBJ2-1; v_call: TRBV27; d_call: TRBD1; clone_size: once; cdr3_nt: TGTGCCAGCAGTGGGACAGGTTACAATGAGCAGTTCTTC; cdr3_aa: CASSGTGYNEQFF
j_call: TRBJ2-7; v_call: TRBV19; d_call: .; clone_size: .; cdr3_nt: TGTGCCAGTAGTTCCACCCCGGGCTACGAGCAGTACTTC; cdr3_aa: CASSSTPGYEQYF
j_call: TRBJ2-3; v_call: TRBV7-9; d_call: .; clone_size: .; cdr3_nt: TGTGCCAGCAGCCTCCCGAGGGGCACAGATACGCAGTATTTT; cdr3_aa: CASSLPRGTDTQYF
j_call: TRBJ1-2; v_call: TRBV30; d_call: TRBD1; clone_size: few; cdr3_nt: TGTGCCTGGACGGAGGGACAGGGGGTCGGCTACACCTTC; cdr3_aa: CAWTEGQGVGYTF
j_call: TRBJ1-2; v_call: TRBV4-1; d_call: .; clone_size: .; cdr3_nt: TGCGCCAGCAGCCAAGATCCAGGCGGGGACCGCGGTGGCTACACCTTC; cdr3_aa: CASSQDPGGDRGGYTF
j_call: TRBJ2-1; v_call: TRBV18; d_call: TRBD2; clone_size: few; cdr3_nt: TGTGCCAGCTCATGGACTAGCGGGGGCGGAAACAATGAGCAGTTCTTC; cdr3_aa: CASSWTSGGGNNEQFF
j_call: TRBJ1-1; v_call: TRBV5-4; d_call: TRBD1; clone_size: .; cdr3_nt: TGTGCCAGCAGCTTGGGGGGACAGGGGGGCATGATGAACACTGAAGCTTTCTTT; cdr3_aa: CASSLGGQGGMMNTEAFF
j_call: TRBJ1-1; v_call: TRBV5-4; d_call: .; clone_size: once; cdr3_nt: TGTGCCAGCAGCCCCCGAGGCACTGAAGCTTTCTTT; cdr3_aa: CASSPRGTEAFF
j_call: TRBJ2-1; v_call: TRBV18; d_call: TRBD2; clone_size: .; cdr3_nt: TGTGCCAGCTCACCCAACGGGAGGGCCTCCTACAATGAGCAGTTCTTC; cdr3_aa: CASSPNGRASYNEQFF
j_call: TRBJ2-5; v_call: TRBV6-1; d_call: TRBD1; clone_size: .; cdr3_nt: TGTGCCAGCATGAGTAGGGACAGGGGGCAAGAGACCCAGTACTTC; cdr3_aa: CASMSRDRGQETQYF
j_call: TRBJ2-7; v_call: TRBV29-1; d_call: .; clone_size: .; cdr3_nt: TGCAGCGTTGTAGGGGGAGGGTACGAGCAGTACTTC; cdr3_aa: CSVVGGGYEQYF
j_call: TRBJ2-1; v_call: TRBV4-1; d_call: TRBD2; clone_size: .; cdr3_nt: TGCGCCAGCAGCCATTCTAGCGGGGGGTGGTACAATGAGCAGTTCTTC; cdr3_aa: CASSHSSGGWYNEQFF
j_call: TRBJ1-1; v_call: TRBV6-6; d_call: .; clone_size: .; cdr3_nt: TGTGCCACTCAGGGGTGGAGCACTGAAGCTTTCTTT; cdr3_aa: CATQGWSTEAFF
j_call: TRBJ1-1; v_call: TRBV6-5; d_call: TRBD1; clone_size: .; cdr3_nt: TGTGCCAGCCGACAGGGCACTCTTATGAACACTGAAGCTTTCTTT; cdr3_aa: CASRQGTLMNTEAFF